These T cell receptor beta chains were read from a single sample in a study of neurological immune-mediated disorders. TCRdb redid the calling of the 5' RACE reads with MiXCR, one entry per CDR3 protein. The table shows more than 20,000 distinct CDR3 sequences, with roughly 13% occurring only once. Sequencing input: PBMCs. The receptors were sampled from a woman between 40 and 50 years old with HTLV-1-associated myelopathy (HAM/TSP). Each CDR3 is given with its conserved first and last residue. Each record gives: D gene, V gene, J gene, clone size, CDR3 DNA, CDR3 protein. The D gene is left open where the match is weak. The size entry is marked missing in some rows and otherwise reads once, few, many or a size class.

D gene: TRBD1
V gene: TRBV10-3
J gene: TRBJ2-3
clone size: many
CDR3 DNA: TGTGCCATCCAAGACACCAGGGACAGGAGCACAGATACGCAGTATTTT
CDR3 protein: CAIQDTRDRSTDTQYF

D gene: TRBD1
V gene: TRBV5-1
J gene: TRBJ2-3
clone size: many
CDR3 DNA: TGCGCCAGCAGCGACGGGACAGCTAGCACAGATACGCAGTATTTT
CDR3 protein: CASSDGTASTDTQYF

D gene: TRBD2
V gene: TRBV7-8
J gene: TRBJ2-2
clone size: NA
CDR3 DNA: TGTGCCAGCAGCTTAGATTTGTGGCGGGGGGAGAGCTCCGGGGAGCTGTTTTTT
CDR3 protein: CASSLDLWRGESSGELFF

D gene: TRBD1
V gene: TRBV5-1
J gene: TRBJ1-2
clone size: NA
CDR3 DNA: TGCGCCAGCAGCGTGACTGGGACAGGGTGCCACCAGGGCTACACCTTC
CDR3 protein: CASSVTGTGCHQGYTF

D gene: NA
V gene: TRBV15
J gene: TRBJ1-5
clone size: many
CDR3 DNA: TGTGCCACCAGCGTTGACACTAGCAATCAGCCCCAGCATTTT
CDR3 protein: CATSVDTSNQPQHF

D gene: NA
V gene: TRBV20-1
J gene: TRBJ2-1
clone size: many
CDR3 DNA: TGCAGTGCGAAAGACCCGAGCTCCTACAATGAGCAGTTCTTC
CDR3 protein: CSAKDPSSYNEQFF

D gene: NA
V gene: TRBV5-1
J gene: TRBJ2-6
clone size: many
CDR3 DNA: TGCGCCAGCAGCCCCCCCCGGGCTGGGGCCAACGTCCTGACTTTC
CDR3 protein: CASSPPRAGANVLTF

D gene: TRBD1
V gene: TRBV7-3
J gene: TRBJ2-1
clone size: few
CDR3 DNA: TGTGCCAGCAGCACAGGGGGGTGGTACTCCTACAATGAGCAGTTCTTC
CDR3 protein: CASSTGGWYSYNEQFF

D gene: TRBD2
V gene: TRBV2
J gene: TRBJ2-1
clone size: NA
CDR3 DNA: TGTGTCAGCAGCGCTAGCGGCTCCTACAATGAGCAGTTCTTC
CDR3 protein: CVSSASGSYNEQFF

D gene: NA
V gene: TRBV11-2
J gene: TRBJ2-7
clone size: many
CDR3 DNA: TGTGCCAGCAGCTCTTATAAGGGGAGCTCCTACGAGCAGTACTTC
CDR3 protein: CASSSYKGSSYEQYF

D gene: TRBD1
V gene: TRBV9
J gene: TRBJ2-5
clone size: many
CDR3 DNA: TGTGCCAGCAGCGTAGAAGGGGGCGCCGGACAAGAGACCCAGTACTTC
CDR3 protein: CASSVEGGAGQETQYF

D gene: TRBD1
V gene: TRBV19
J gene: TRBJ2-7
clone size: few
CDR3 DNA: TGTGCCACGGGACAGGGGGACGAGCAGTACTTC
CDR3 protein: CATGQGDEQYF

D gene: TRBD2
V gene: TRBV5-1
J gene: TRBJ2-5
clone size: many
CDR3 DNA: TGCGCCAGCAGCTCTAGCGGGAGGGAGACCCAGTACTTC
CDR3 protein: CASSSSGRETQYF

D gene: TRBD2
V gene: TRBV5-1
J gene: TRBJ2-3
clone size: many
CDR3 DNA: TGCGCCAGCAGCCCCAATCCTAGCGGGGGCCCGGATACGCAGTATTTT
CDR3 protein: CASSPNPSGGPDTQYF

D gene: NA
V gene: TRBV20-1
J gene: TRBJ1-5
clone size: medium-sized
CDR3 DNA: TGCAGTGCTAGAGCAGGGCCTCGAGGCAATCAGCCCCAGCATTTT
CDR3 protein: CSARAGPRGNQPQHF

D gene: NA
V gene: TRBV9
J gene: TRBJ2-3
clone size: many
CDR3 DNA: TGTGCCAGCAGCGTAGGAGATACGCAGTATTTT
CDR3 protein: CASSVGDTQYF

D gene: NA
V gene: TRBV2
J gene: TRBJ2-1
clone size: few
CDR3 DNA: TGTGCCAGCAGTGAAGTGAGAGGGAGCTCCTACAATGAGCAGTTCTTC
CDR3 protein: CASSEVRGSSYNEQFF

D gene: TRBD1
V gene: TRBV5-1
J gene: TRBJ1-2
clone size: many
CDR3 DNA: TGCGCCAGCAGCCAAGGACAGGGTGCGGTCGGCTACACCTTC
CDR3 protein: CASSQGQGAVGYTF

D gene: NA
V gene: TRBV29-1
J gene: TRBJ1-4
clone size: many
CDR3 DNA: TGCAGCGTTGGAGGGAAAGGGGGAGAAAAACTGTTTTTT
CDR3 protein: CSVGGKGGEKLFF

D gene: NA
V gene: TRBV5-6
J gene: TRBJ2-5
clone size: many
CDR3 DNA: TGTGCCAGCAGCTTGCCCCAAGAGACCCAGTACTTC
CDR3 protein: CASSLPQETQYF

D gene: TRBD2
V gene: TRBV10-3
J gene: TRBJ2-1
clone size: few
CDR3 DNA: TGTGCCATCAGTGAGGCTACTGGCGGGGGGGTGAATGAGCAGTTCTTC
CDR3 protein: CAISEATGGGVNEQFF

D gene: NA
V gene: TRBV9
J gene: TRBJ1-5
clone size: many
CDR3 DNA: TGTGCCAGCAGTCAGGGAGTCAATCAGCCCCAGCATTTT
CDR3 protein: CASSQGVNQPQHF

D gene: TRBD1
V gene: TRBV5-1
J gene: TRBJ2-5
clone size: many
CDR3 DNA: TGCGCCAGCAGGGAGGGACAGGGGCTGAGTAATCGCCAAGAGACCCAGTACTTC
CDR3 protein: CASREGQGLSNRQETQYF

D gene: NA
V gene: TRBV28
J gene: TRBJ2-3
clone size: many
CDR3 DNA: TGTGCCAGCAGTTTGGTGAGGGGCGATACGCAGTATTTT
CDR3 protein: CASSLVRGDTQYF

D gene: NA
V gene: TRBV10-3
J gene: TRBJ2-3
clone size: many
CDR3 DNA: TGTGCCATCAGTGCCAGGGGAGATACGCAGTATTTT
CDR3 protein: CAISARGDTQYF

D gene: TRBD1
V gene: TRBV20-1
J gene: TRBJ2-1
clone size: many
CDR3 DNA: TGCAGTGCTGGGACAGGGTCGAATGAGCAGTTCTTC
CDR3 protein: CSAGTGSNEQFF

D gene: TRBD1
V gene: TRBV20-1
J gene: TRBJ1-5
clone size: medium-sized
CDR3 DNA: TGCAGTGCTAGAGCAGGGGGCCGGAGCAATCAGCCCCAGCATTTT
CDR3 protein: CSARAGGRSNQPQHF

D gene: NA
V gene: TRBV7-2
J gene: TRBJ1-2
clone size: many
CDR3 DNA: TGTGCCAGCAGCCCCCTTAAGGGGCGGGGCTACACCTTC
CDR3 protein: CASSPLKGRGYTF

D gene: NA
V gene: TRBV10-3
J gene: TRBJ1-1
clone size: many
CDR3 DNA: TGTGCCACCGACCCACAGGGAGGGGTCACTGAAGCTTTCTTT
CDR3 protein: CATDPQGGVTEAFF